Shown below are 27 T cell receptor beta chains from a single sample sequenced in a study of T cell changes during pregnancy in multiple sclerosis. TCRdb's copy holds only in-frame clones and misses some; the assay was immunoSEQ multiplex PCR. The data contain 88,000 or so clones, about 92% of them singletons. The sample was peripheral blood, taken before pregnancy. These receptors were taken from a female donor with multiple sclerosis, enrolled in a pregnancy study.

The J gene is TRBJ2-5, the V gene TRBV6-8; 7 nucleotides agree with TRBD1. Germline values: CDR1 MNHGY, CDR2 SAAAGT. The CDR3 spans 13 residues. V lost 8 bases, J lost 5 bases, and 8 bases stayed unmatched. In nucleotides, the CDR3 is TGTGCCAGCCCAAGAAGGGGGCGGGAGACCCAGTACTTC. This sequence encodes CASPRRGRETQYF.

This clone is categorized as medium-sized. The same CDR3 also results from other DNA sequences found in this sample. The chain links TRBV7-9 to TRBJ2-2, with 7 bases that match TRBD1. Germline V lookup: CDR1 SEHNR, CDR2 FQNEAQ (reference sequence). J gave up 6 bases and V 5 bases, and 9 bases lay outside the gene matches. This CDR3 comprises 15 residues. The CDR3 DNA reads as TGTGCCAGCAGCGCTACCACAGGGGACGCCGGGGAGCTGTTTTTT. Residues: CASSATTGDAGELFF. Combining the CDR3 with reference TRBV7-9 and TRBJ2-2 gives the whole variable domain DTGVSQNPRHKITKRGQNVTFRCDPISEHNRLYWYRQTLGQGPEFLTYFQNEAQLEKSRLLSDRFSAERPKGSFSTLEIQRTEQGDSAMYLCASSATTGDAGELFFGEGSRLTVL.

V gene TRBV6-6 combines with J gene TRBJ2-7; 8 nucleotides line up with TRBD2. This CDR3 is built from 16 residues. Per germline, CDR1 MNHNY and CDR2 SVGAGI (reference sequence). Unmatched junction bases numbered 10, after V lost 6 bases and J lost 0 bases. CDR3 DNA: TGTGCCAGCAGCCGACCAGCGGGGGCTAGCTCCTACGAGCAGTACTTC. This codes for CASSRPAGASSYEQYF.

The chain uses TRBV29-1 and TRBJ2-1, with a tentative D call TRBD2 (6 bases). V lost 0 bases, J lost 9 bases, and 9 bases lay in between. This CDR3 has 12 residues. CDR1 is SQVTM, CDR2 ANQGSEA, per germline. The CDR3: CSVEDRGGEQFF. In DNA form, the CDR3 reads TGCAGCGTTGAAGATCGGGGAGGTGAGCAGTTCTTC.

V gene TRBV29-1 combines with J gene TRBJ2-7, with unresolved D. Germline CDR1 and CDR2: SQVTM and ANQGSEA. Between the trimmed V and J ends, which lost 6 bases and 2 bases, there was a span of 17 bases. The CDR3 sequence is 14 residues long. The CDR3 DNA reads TGCAGCGTCAGCTCCCCACCTCTAGCCTACGAGCAGTACTTC. This sequence encodes CSVSSPPLAYEQYF.

This chain joins TRBV15 and TRBJ1-4; 10 bases fit TRBD1. Germline values: CDR1 LNHNV, CDR2 YYDKDF (reference sequence). V was pared by 1 base and J by 6 bases, with 11 bases of the junction left unmatched. The CDR3 is 18 residues long. CDR3 nucleotide sequence: TGTGCCACCAGCAGAGCCCCGAGACAGGGGGCGGAAGATGAAAAACTGTTTTTT. This codes for CATSRAPRQGAEDEKLFF.

The rearrangement links TRBV9 to TRBJ2-2, with D maybe TRBD1 (5 bases). The CDR3 sequence is 15 residues long. CDR1 is SGDLS and CDR2 is YYNGEE in the germline V gene. V was trimmed by 0 bases and J by 1 base, leaving 7 bases between them. The chain's CDR3 is CASSVGTGNTGELFF. In DNA, the CDR3 is TGTGCCAGCAGCGTAGGTACAGGGAACACCGGGGAGCTGTTTTTT.

The genes are TRBV11-2 and TRBJ1-1; D gene ambiguous. This CDR3 is 16 amino acids long. Trimming pared 7 bases from V and 1 base from J, leaving 19 bases between. Germline-derived CDR1 and CDR2 are SGHAT and FQNNGV. The CDR3 DNA is TGTGCCAGCACAGAGAGGGCGAAGTCGAGGAACACTGAAGCTTTCTTT. Translating it yields CASTERAKSRNTEAFF.

There are a few counts of this clone. CDR3 amino acids: CASTPLVSGYNSPLHF. The CDR3 DNA sequence: TGCGCCAGCACACCGTTGGTCTCCGGCTATAATTCACCCCTCCACTTT. The V call is TRBV4-1, the J call TRBJ1-6; D unclear. The germline CDR1 and CDR2 sequences are MGHRA and YSYEKL. The V end lost 7 bases, the J end lost 3 bases, and 16 bases lay between the germline ends. The CDR3 is 16 amino acids.

The J gene is TRBJ1-2, the V gene TRBV6-1, with 8 bases matching TRBD1. From germline, CDR1 is MNHNS and CDR2 SASEGT. This CDR3 region has 13 residues. Trimming cost V 6 bases and J 1 base; bases outside gene matches: 1. The DNA for the CDR3 is TGTGCCAGCAGGGACAGGGATAACTATGGCTACACCTTC. As protein: CASRDRDNYGYTF.

CDR3 sequence: CASGPGVQETQYF. DNA of the CDR3: TGCGCCAGTGGACCCGGGGTCCAAGAGACCCAGTACTTC. The rearrangement joins TRBV4-1 to TRBJ2-5, with a weak D call TRBD2 (5 bases). Trimming cost V 9 bases and J 1 base, with 12 bases left between them. Germline loops: CDR1 MGHRA, CDR2 YSYEKL. This CDR3 comprises 13 residues.

The rearrangement joins TRBV9 to TRBJ1-2; 9 positions agree with TRBD1. Germline values: CDR1 SGDLS, CDR2 YYNGEE. This CDR3 has 15 residues. The V and J ends lost 1 base and 6 bases, in that order; junction bases with no gene match: 7. In DNA, the CDR3 is TGTGCCAGCAGCGTAAACAGGGGGCTCTCCAATGGCTACACCTTC. Translation gives CASSVNRGLSNGYTF.

The chain uses TRBV9 and TRBJ2-1, with 10 bases lining up with TRBD2. CDR1 and CDR2 from the germline V gene are SGDLS and YYNGEE. J was trimmed by 2 bases and V by 0 bases; bases with no gene match: 2. The CDR3 extends over 16 amino acids. For the CDR3, the DNA is TGTGCCAGCAGCGTAGACAGCGGGGGGGCCTACAATGAGCAGTTCTTC. Translated: CASSVDSGGAYNEQFF.

The chain employs TRBV9 and TRBJ2-7; 7 positions match TRBD2. The CDR3 covers 14 residues. The germline V gene has CDR1 SGDLS and CDR2 YYNGEE. V gave up 6 bases and J gave up 1 base; unmatched junction bases: 7. This CDR3 is CASTRGEMSYEQYF. Here the CDR3 DNA reads TGTGCCAGCACTCGGGGGGAAATGTCCTACGAGCAGTACTTC. Full variable domain (rest looked up from reference TRBV9 and TRBJ2-7): DSGVTQTPKHLITATGQRVTLRCSPRSGDLSVYWYQQSLDQGLQFLIQYYNGEERAKGNILERFSAQQFPDLHSELNLSSLELGDSALYFCASTRGEMSYEQYFGPGTRLTVT.

V usage is TRBV5-6 and J usage is TRBJ1-2; 8 bases align to TRBD1. Germline V gives CDR1 SGHDT, CDR2 YYEEEE. The CDR3 is 16 residues long. V shed 0 bases and J 4 bases; nucleotides not matched to a gene: 8. The CDR3 DNA reads as TGTGCCAGCAGCTTGGGGGCCCTACAGGGGGGCTATGGCTACACCTTC. It translates to CASSLGALQGGYGYTF. Variable domain in full (rest from reference TRBV5-6 and TRBJ1-2): DAGVTQSPTHLIKTRGQQVTLRCSPKSGHDTVSWYQQALGQGPQFIFQYYEEEERQRGNFPDRFSGHQFPNYSSELNVNALLLGDSALYLCASSLGALQGGYGYTFGSGTRLTVV.

This sequence joins TRBV5-1 and TRBJ2-1; maybe TRBD1 (6 bases). V lost 1 base to trimming and J lost 4 bases, with 12 bases between them. This CDR3 comprises 15 residues. Germline loops: CDR1 SGHRS, CDR2 YFSETQ. Here the CDR3 DNA reads TGCGCCAGCAGCTTGAACGCAGGGGAATACAATGAGCAGTTCTTC. This translates into CASSLNAGEYNEQFF.

The chain has TRBV6-7 and TRBJ1-3; 9 bases are shared with TRBD1. TRBV6-7 is assigned to the ORF class and has an uncertain function. The V segment lost 10 bases and the J segment 0 bases; nucleotides outside the gene matches: 16. The CDR3 covers 18 residues. As DNA, the CDR3 is TGTGCCACCCTCTCCGGGACAGGGACCCAATACTCTGGAAACACCATATATTTT. This sequence encodes CATLSGTGTQYSGNTIYF.

The V and J genes are TRBV6-4 and TRBJ2-2; unclear D gene. The V end lost 5 bases, the J end lost 1 base, and 5 bases lay between the germline ends. This CDR3 comprises 13 residues. CDR1 is MRHNA, CDR2 SNTAGT, per germline. Written as DNA, the CDR3 is TGTGCCAGCAGTAATCAGAACACCGGGGAGCTGTTTTTT. The encoded protein is CASSNQNTGELFF.

The CDR3 sequence: CASSVRGQYVNTEAFF. The DNA of the CDR3 is TGTGCCAGCAGCGTTAGGGGACAGTACGTGAACACTGAAGCTTTCTTT. The genes are TRBV11-2 and TRBJ1-1; 7 nucleotides line up with TRBD1. The V gene's germline CDR1 is SGHAT and CDR2 FQNNGV. The CDR3 is 16 residues long. Trimming at V came to 5 bases and at J to 0 bases, leaving 9 bases not matched to a gene.

J is TRBJ2-1 and V is TRBV6-5; 9 positions match TRBD1. CDR3 length equals 15 residues. With V trimmed by 7 bases and J by 1 base, 5 bases remained unmatched. From germline, CDR1 is MNHEY and CDR2 SVGAGI. CDR3 amino acids: CASNPTGGSYNEQFF. CDR3 in DNA: TGTGCCAGCAACCCGACAGGGGGTTCCTACAATGAGCAGTTCTTC.

The sample holds a few counts of this clone. The V gene is TRBV5-6, the J gene TRBJ2-1; 9 bases are a match to TRBD1. The CDR3 sequence is 15 residues long. The V gene end was trimmed by 0 bases and the J gene end by 10 bases; junction bases not matched to a gene: 8. Germline CDR1 and CDR2: SGHDT and YYEEEE. The CDR3 region has the DNA TGTGCCAGCAGCTTGGAAGGGACAGGGATTTGGGAGCAGTTCTTC. This sequence encodes CASSLEGTGIWEQFF.

The CDR3 nucleotides are TGTGCCAGTAGTATGGGACAGGGGGGCTACAATGAGCAGTTCTTC. This codes for CASSMGQGGYNEQFF. This rearrangement joins TRBV19 to TRBJ2-1, with TRBD1 matching over 11 bases. The CDR3 length is 15 residues. V was pared by 3 bases and J by 3 bases, with 1 base of the junction left unmatched. Germline V lookup: CDR1 LNHDA, CDR2 SQIVND (reference sequence).

On this clone itself: Its ends do not fully match the called genes, so a read error is possible. The chain has TRBV9 and TRBJ1-2; 7 bases are shared with TRBD1. CDR1 and CDR2 from the germline V gene are SGDLS and YYNGEE. The CDR3 totals 15 residues. CDR3: CVSSDRDSPNYGYTF. CDR3 bases: TGTGTCAGCAGCGACCGGGACAGCCCTAACTATGGCTACACCTTC.

The rearrangement uses TRBV18 and TRBJ1-2; 9 bases are a match to TRBD1. The V gene end was trimmed by 4 bases and the J gene end by 6 bases; junction bases not matched to a gene: 9. CDR1 is KGHSH and CDR2 is LQKENI in the germline V gene. CDR3 size: 15 residues. The DNA of the CDR3 is TGTGCCAGCTCACGACAGGGGGAGCGATCGGATGGCTACACCTTC. Its protein product is CASSRQGERSDGYTF. Drawing the rest from reference TRBV18 and TRBJ1-2, the complete variable domain is NAGVMQNPRHLVRRRGQEARLRCSPMKGHSHVYWYRQLPEEGLKFMVYLQKENIIDESGMPKERFSAEFPKEGPSILRIQQVVRGDSAAYFCASSRQGERSDGYTFGSGTRLTVV.

A few counts support this clone. The V call is TRBV2, the J call TRBJ1-1; weak D call: TRBD1 (5 bases). V gave up 6 bases and J gave up 9 bases, with 11 bases separating them. CDR3 length equals 11 residues. Germline V CDR1 and CDR2: SNHLY, FYNNEI. This CDR3 reads CASRDDRKAFF. For the CDR3, the DNA is TGTGCCAGCAGGGACGACAGAAAAGCTTTCTTT.

The gene calls are TRBV27 and TRBJ2-7; D is perhaps TRBD1 (6 bases). Germline assignment: CDR1 MNHEY and CDR2 SMNVEV (reference sequence). The V end was cut by 5 bases, the J end by 2 bases, with 16 bases between. This CDR3 region has 15 residues. In DNA, the CDR3 is TGTGCCAGCAGTATCCGCCGGGACACCCCCTACGAGCAGTACTTC. Amino acid sequence: CASSIRRDTPYEQYF.

This chain uses TRBV5-1 with TRBJ1-1; TRBD1 matches 8 bases. The CDR3 has 15 amino acids. The germline V gene encodes CDR1 SGHRS and CDR2 YFSETQ. The V gene end was trimmed by 6 bases and the J gene end by 7 bases; junction bases not matched to a gene: 14. CDR3 bases: TGCGCCAGCACCGACCAACCGGGACAGGAGAGTGAAGCTTTCTTT. This gives the protein CASTDQPGQESEAFF.